One and the same sample provided the 19 T cell receptor beta chains below, sequenced in a study of blood T cells in healthy people across ages. Through a sample-barcoded 5' primer and a J-beta primer mix, a second PCR was run for 7 to 11 cycles. TCRdb re-derived calls from the 5' RACE reads in MiXCR, one entry per CDR3 protein. There are around 1,000,000 distinct CDR3 sequences in the sample; under 30% occur only once, and approximately 0.79% lies in the top ten. The sample also formed part of further work on T cells of mothers and their children.

Sequenced sample: blood. The receptors stem from a girl aged 2 to 9 in good health.

The chain has TRBV7-9 and TRBJ2-7, with D unresolved. The germline CDR1 and CDR2 sequences are SEHNR and FQNEAQ (reference sequence). V lost 11 bases and J 0 bases, leaving 14 bases between the germline ends. This CDR3 is 13 amino acids long. The CDR3 protein is CASTPRSSYEQYF. CDR3 DNA sequence: TGTGCCTCAACTCCTCGGTCCTCCTACGAGCAGTACTTC.

The rearrangement links TRBV5-1 to TRBJ1-4, with D hard to call. V was trimmed by 3 bases and J by 4 bases, leaving 16 bases between them. Germline lookup yields CDR1 SGHRS and CDR2 YFSETQ. The CDR3 is 16 residues long. CDR3 region: CASSSDDSSDNEKLFF. The CDR3 DNA is TGCGCCAGCAGCTCAGACGACTCAAGCGATAATGAAAAACTGTTTTTT.

This clonotype has only a few counts. The J gene is TRBJ2-5, the V gene TRBV29-1; 10 bases match TRBD1. The DNA end lines up better with TRBJ2-1; the J call may be wrong. The CDR3 has 14 amino acids. Looked up from germline, CDR1 is SQVTM and CDR2 is ANQGSEA. The CDR3 spells CSAAGQGNYNEQFF. Here the CDR3 DNA reads TGCAGCGCCGCGGGACAGGGGAACTACAATGAGCAGTTCTTC.

The chain recombines TRBV28 with TRBJ2-1; D gene uncertain. The CDR3 covers 14 residues. V lost 2 bases to trimming and J lost 5 bases, with 10 bases between them. Germline CDR1 and CDR2: MDHEN and SYDVKM. The CDR3 region is CASSLDLPHNEQFF. The CDR3 coding sequence is TGTGCCAGCAGTTTAGACCTACCTCACAATGAGCAGTTCTTC.

This clonotype was seen repeatedly, ten times or more. CDR3 residues: CASGLGQGTSGDYNEQFF. The CDR3 DNA follows: TGTGCCAGCGGCCTGGGACAGGGGACTAGCGGGGACTACAATGAGCAGTTCTTC. The rearrangement uses TRBV28 and TRBJ2-1; TRBD2 matches at 13 bases. This CDR3 has 18 residues. V was clipped by 8 bases and J by 3 bases; unmatched bases: 13. Per germline, CDR1 MDHEN and CDR2 SYDVKM.

This clonotype was seen only a few times. The J gene is TRBJ2-7, the V gene TRBV2; D may be TRBD2 (5 bases). The CDR3 loop spans 15 amino acids. From germline, CDR1 is SNHLY and CDR2 FYNNEI. V lost 6 bases to trimming and J lost 2 bases, with 17 bases between them. CDR3 in DNA: TGTGCCAGCAGCGGGGATCTAGGGTCCCCCTACGAGCAGTACTTC. This translates into CASSGDLGSPYEQYF.

This clonotype was observed a handful of times. The J gene is TRBJ2-3, the V gene TRBV2; 7 bases fit TRBD2. V lost 7 bases to trimming and J lost 4 bases; unmatched junction nucleotides: 5. The CDR3 sequence is 13 residues long. Germline V CDR1 and CDR2: SNHLY, FYNNEI. Written as DNA, the CDR3 is TGTGCCAGCAAGGGCGGGAGTCCAGATACGCAGTATTTT. Its protein product is CASKGGSPDTQYF.

This rearrangement joins TRBV7-2 to TRBJ1-6, with no clear D. Germline V CDR1 and CDR2: SGHTA, FQGNSA. V lost 4 bases, J lost 9 bases, and 13 bases lay in between. This CDR3 spans 14 amino acids. The CDR3 loop reads CASSSVLTSSPLHF. The CDR3 region has the DNA TGTGCCAGCAGCTCAGTGCTCACCTCTTCACCCCTCCACTTT.

CDR3: CSVDPGARGYTF. The CDR3 DNA is TGCAGCGTTGATCCGGGGGCGCGGGGCTACACCTTC. The V and J genes are TRBV29-1 and TRBJ1-2; possibly TRBD1 for D (6 bases). Trimming shortened V by 3 bases and J by 8 bases, and 13 bases separated the two germline ends. Germline loops: CDR1 SQVTM, CDR2 ANQGSEA. The CDR3 covers 12 residues.

The gene calls are TRBV7-2 and TRBJ1-2; D remains unclear. CDR3 size: 15 residues. Germline V gene lookup returns CDR1 SGHTA and CDR2 FQGNSA. V lost 4 bases and J 2 bases, leaving 14 bases between the germline ends. The CDR3 here is CASSSKTTANYGYTF. As DNA, the CDR3 is TGTGCCAGCAGCTCCAAGACCACGGCGAACTATGGCTACACCTTC.

This clonotype was seen only a few times. J is TRBJ2-5 and V is TRBV12-3 or TRBV12-4, with 8 positions matching TRBD1. This CDR3 has 15 residues. The V gene end was trimmed by 8 bases and the J gene end by 1 base; junction bases not matched to a gene: 9. CDR3 nucleotides: TGTGCCAGCGCCATGACAGGGGCTCTCCAAGAGACCCAGTACTTC. Translating it yields CASAMTGALQETQYF.

This chain connects TRBV27 to TRBJ1-1; TRBD1 agrees at 7 bases. The CDR3 consists of 15 residues. CDR1 and CDR2 (germline): MNHEY, SMNVEV (reference sequence). The trim removed 6 bases at V and 2 bases at J, leaving 9 bases unmatched. The CDR3 sequence: CASSRQTGRNTEAFF. Here the CDR3 DNA reads TGTGCCAGCAGCAGACAGACAGGGCGAAACACTGAAGCTTTCTTT.

A note on this clonotype: The conserved closing phenylalanine or tryptophan is absent in this CDR3, likely reflecting a read error. The V gene is TRBV5-1, the J gene TRBJ1-2, with TRBD1 matching 7 bases. Germline assignment: CDR1 SGHRS and CDR2 YFSETQ. Losses at the gene ends were 4 bases for V and 6 bases for J; bases not matched to a gene: 12. The CDR3 is 15 residues long. CDR3 loop: CASSPRQGQTDGYTL. The CDR3 nucleotides read TGCGCCAGCAGCCCCCGACAGGGACAAACGGATGGCTACACCCTC.

This clonotype occurred a few times. The rearrangement joins TRBV29-1 to TRBJ2-3; TRBD2 agrees at 9 bases. Germline V lookup: CDR1 SQVTM, CDR2 ANQGSEA. V lost 3 bases, J lost 4 bases, and 5 bases stayed unmatched. This CDR3 is built from 14 residues. CDR3 sequence: CSVEAGGAPDTQYF. The DNA of the CDR3 is TGCAGCGTTGAGGCGGGAGGGGCTCCAGATACGCAGTATTTT.

This clonotype occurred a few times. The V call is TRBV29-1, the J call TRBJ2-2, with TRBD1 matching 8 bases. V lost 7 bases, J lost 4 bases, and 5 bases stayed unmatched. The CDR3 is made up of 13 amino acids. The germline CDR1 and CDR2 sequences are SQVTM and ANQGSEA. The chain's CDR3 is CSAGTGGTGELFF. Here the CDR3 DNA reads TGCAGCGCCGGTACAGGGGGCACCGGGGAGCTGTTTTTT.

This clonotype was seen just once. The chain employs TRBV20-1 and TRBJ1-5; D is undetermined. The CDR3 contains 16 residues. V was cut by 3 bases and J by 5 bases, with 20 bases left in between. Germline loops: CDR1 DFQATT, CDR2 SNEGSKA (reference sequence). The CDR3 region is CSASQKRGIWDQPQHF. Written as DNA, the CDR3 is TGCAGTGCTAGTCAAAAGCGGGGTATATGGGATCAGCCCCAGCATTTT.

This clonotype was counted a few times. This chain uses TRBV24-1 with TRBJ2-1, with D unclear. CDR3 length equals 14 residues. Germline V gives CDR1 KGHDR, CDR2 SFDVKD. With 4 bases removed from V and 4 bases from J, the gap between germline ends came to 10 bases. The CDR3 coding sequence is TGTGCCACCAGTGACGTCTCGGGTTACAATGAGCAGTTCTTC. Its translation is CATSDVSGYNEQFF.

About this clonotype itself: A read error may produce the germline difference seen at one junction end. The chain couples TRBV10-3 to TRBJ2-6; the D is unclear. This CDR3 is 15 amino acids long. The germline CDR1 and CDR2 sequences are ENHRY and SYGVKD. The CDR3 bases are TGTGCCATCAGTCTAGATCCCTCTGGAGCCAACGTCCTGACTTTC. It encodes CAISLDPSGANVLTF.

This clonotype was counted between two and nine times. V gene TRBV2 combines with J gene TRBJ2-5; the D call may be TRBD1 or TRBD2 (6 bases each). This CDR3 is built from 14 residues. Germline-derived CDR1 and CDR2 are SNHLY and FYNNEI. The ends were cut back, 7 bases at V and 5 bases at J, with 17 bases in the middle. CDR3 amino acids: CASTGTGGYETQYF. The DNA for the CDR3 is TGTGCCAGCACTGGGACTGGGGGCTATGAGACCCAGTACTTC.